The text below deals with one TCR beta chain. The antigen is unknown. The sample belongs to a study of response to subunit inactivated influenza vaccine. TCRdb analysed the RT-PCR reads with MiXCR anew, one entry per CDR3 protein. The table lists 450,000 to 550,000 distinct CDR3 sequences, around 25% of them singletons. This CDR3 comprises 14 residues. V was shortened by 10 bases and J by 1 base, with 14 bases between the two germline ends. CDR1 is MNHNS and CDR2 is SASEGT in the germline V gene. Study observations and caveats: Each seasonal influenza vaccination, the authors suggested, recruits few new T cells.

The receptor's source is a man in his fifties or sixties who received an inactivated influenza vaccine. This chain connects TRBV6-1 to TRBJ1-3, with D unclear. The sequences come from CD4+ T cells sorted from PBMCs, collected approximately 5 days after vaccination. Here the CDR3 DNA reads TGTGCCACAATGGTCCTAAGATCTGGAAACACCATATATTTT. Its translation: CATMVLRSGNTIYF.